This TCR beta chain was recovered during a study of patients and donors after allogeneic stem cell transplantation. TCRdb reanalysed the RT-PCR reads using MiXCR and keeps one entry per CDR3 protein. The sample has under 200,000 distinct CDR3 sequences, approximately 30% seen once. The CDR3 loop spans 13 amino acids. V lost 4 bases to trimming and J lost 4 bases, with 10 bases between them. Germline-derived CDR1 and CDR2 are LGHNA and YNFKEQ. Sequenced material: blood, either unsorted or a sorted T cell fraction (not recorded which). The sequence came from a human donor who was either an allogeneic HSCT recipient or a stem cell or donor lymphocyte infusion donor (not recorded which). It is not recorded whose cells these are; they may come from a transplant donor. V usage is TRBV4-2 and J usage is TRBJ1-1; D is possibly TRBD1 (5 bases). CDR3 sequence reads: CASSLGTSTEAFF. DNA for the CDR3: TGTGCCAGCAGCCTGGGGACTTCCACTGAAGCTTTCTTT.